What follows is one T cell receptor (beta chain) and its context. The antigen is undetermined. Making the TCR beta libraries involved quantitative 5'-RACE with molecular barcodes. TCRdb processed the 5' RACE reads anew with MiXCR; each CDR3 protein has one entry. The table records some 450,000 distinct CDR3 sequences, 15% to 20% of them present only once. There are 14 residues in the CDR3. V was pared by 7 bases and J by 4 bases, with 6 bases of the junction left unmatched. Germline V gene data show CDR1 as MNHNS and CDR2 as SASEGT. The data stem from a study of CD8 T cells in ankylosing spondylitis. The study's findings and limits: Characteristic, it appeared, of ankylosing spondylitis blood was a TCR beta motif of seven or eight highly homologous variants.

Sequenced material: blood, either unsorted or a sorted T cell fraction (not recorded which). This receptor was taken from a male donor with ankylosing spondylitis. This chain links TRBV6-1 with TRBJ2-2, with TRBD1 matching over 7 bases. CDR3 nucleotide sequence: TGTGCCAGCACCCGGGACAGCGGCACCGGGGAGCTGTTTTTT. Translation: CASTRDSGTGELFF.